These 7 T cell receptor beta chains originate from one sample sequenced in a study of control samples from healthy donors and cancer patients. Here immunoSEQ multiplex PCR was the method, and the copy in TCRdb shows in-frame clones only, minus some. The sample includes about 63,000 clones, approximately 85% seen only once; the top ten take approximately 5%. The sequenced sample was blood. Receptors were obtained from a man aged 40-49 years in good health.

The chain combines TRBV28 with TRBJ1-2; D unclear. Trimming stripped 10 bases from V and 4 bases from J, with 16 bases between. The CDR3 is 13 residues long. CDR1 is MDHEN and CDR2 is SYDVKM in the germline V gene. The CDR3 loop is CATTGGHIYGYTF. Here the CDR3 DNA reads TGTGCCACCACCGGCGGTCACATCTATGGCTACACCTTC.

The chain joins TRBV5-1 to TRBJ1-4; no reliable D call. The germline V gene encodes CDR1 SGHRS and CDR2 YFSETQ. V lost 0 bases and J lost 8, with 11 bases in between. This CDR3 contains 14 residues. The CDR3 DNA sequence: TGCGCCAGCAGCTTGGACGGGGTGAACGAAAAACTGTTTTTT. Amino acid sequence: CASSLDGVNEKLFF. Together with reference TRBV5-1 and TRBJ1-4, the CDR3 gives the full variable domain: KAGVTQTPRYLIKTRGQQVTLSCSPISGHRSVSWYQQTPGQGLQFLFEYFSETQRNKGNFPGRFSGRQFSNSRSEMNVSTLELGDSALYLCASSLDGVNEKLFFGSGTQLSVL.

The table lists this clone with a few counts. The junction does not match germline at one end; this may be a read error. Here the CDR3 DNA reads TGTGCCAGCAGTGACTCAGGGGTTGGCGGCACTGAAGCTTTCTTT. It specifies CASSDSGVGGTEAFF. The rearrangement links TRBV6-2 or TRBV6-3 to TRBJ1-1; D possibly corresponds to TRBD1 (6 bases). CDR3 length: 15 amino acids. Germline V lookup: CDR1 MNHEY, CDR2 SVGEGT.

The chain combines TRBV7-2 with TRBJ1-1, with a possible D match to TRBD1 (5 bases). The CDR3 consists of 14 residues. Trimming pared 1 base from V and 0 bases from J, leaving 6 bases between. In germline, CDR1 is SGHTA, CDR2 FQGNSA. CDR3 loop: CASSLDRMNTEAFF. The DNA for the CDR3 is TGTGCCAGCAGCTTAGACAGGATGAACACTGAAGCTTTCTTT.

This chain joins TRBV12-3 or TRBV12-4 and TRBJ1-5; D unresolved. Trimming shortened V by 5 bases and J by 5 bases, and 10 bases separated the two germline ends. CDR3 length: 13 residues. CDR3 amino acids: CASSQEEDQPQHF. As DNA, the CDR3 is TGTGCCAGCAGTCAAGAGGAGGATCAGCCCCAGCATTTT.

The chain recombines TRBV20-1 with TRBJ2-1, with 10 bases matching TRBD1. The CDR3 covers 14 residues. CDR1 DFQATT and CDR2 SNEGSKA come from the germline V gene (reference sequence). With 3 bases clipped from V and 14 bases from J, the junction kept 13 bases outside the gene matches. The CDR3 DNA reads TGCAGTGCTAGTCGGGACAGGGGCCTTACTGTTGAGTTCTTC. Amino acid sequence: CSASRDRGLTVEFF.

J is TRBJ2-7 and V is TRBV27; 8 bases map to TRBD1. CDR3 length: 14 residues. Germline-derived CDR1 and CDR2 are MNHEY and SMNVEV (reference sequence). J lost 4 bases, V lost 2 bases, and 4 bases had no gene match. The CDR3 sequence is CASSLDRGGYEQYF. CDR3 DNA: TGTGCCAGCAGTTTAGACAGGGGAGGATACGAGCAGTACTTC.